This section outlines one TCR beta chain sequence together with its context. The germline V and J ends were trimmed by 5 bases and 3 bases, with 10 bases remaining between them. The length of the CDR3 is 13 residues. These data come from a study of blood T cell repertoires in COVID-19. As originally analysed: Nucleated cell counts were estimated from reference gene primer amplification. Profiling relied on immunoSEQ multiplex PCR, and the TCRdb table lists in-frame clones only, not all of them. Clonal size and the V and J genes are those of that table, whereas D and trimming came from the DNA. The sample includes some 42,000 clones, 77% of them seen just once.

The receptor comes from a woman between 65 and 79 years old with acute or convalescent COVID-19. Sequenced material: peripheral blood. The rearrangement links TRBV12-3 or TRBV12-4 to TRBJ1-2; D is ambiguous. The CDR3 DNA sequence: TGTGCCAGCAGTAAGCGGGCAGACTATGGCTACACCTTC. This translates into CASSKRADYGYTF.